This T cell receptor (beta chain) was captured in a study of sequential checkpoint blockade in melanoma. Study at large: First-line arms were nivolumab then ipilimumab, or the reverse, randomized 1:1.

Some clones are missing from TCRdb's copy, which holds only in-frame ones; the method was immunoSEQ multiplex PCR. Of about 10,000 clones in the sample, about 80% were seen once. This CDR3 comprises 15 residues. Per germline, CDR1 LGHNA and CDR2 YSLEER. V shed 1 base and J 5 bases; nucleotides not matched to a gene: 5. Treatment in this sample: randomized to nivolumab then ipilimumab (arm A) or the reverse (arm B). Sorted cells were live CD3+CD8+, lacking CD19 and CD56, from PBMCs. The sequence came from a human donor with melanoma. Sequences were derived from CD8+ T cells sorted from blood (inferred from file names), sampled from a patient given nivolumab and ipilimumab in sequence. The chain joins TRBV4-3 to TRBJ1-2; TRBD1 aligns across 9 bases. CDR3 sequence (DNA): TGCGCCAGCAGCCAAGGGACCGGGACAGGGTATGGCTACACCTTC. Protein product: CASSQGTGTGYGYTF.